This record looks at one T cell receptor (beta chain) sequence and its context. In the original workflow: Using reference gene primer amplification, nucleated cell counts were estimated. Profiling relied on immunoSEQ multiplex PCR, and the TCRdb table lists in-frame clones only, not all of them. V, J and clone size were drawn from that table, and D and trimming were deduced from the DNA. The table includes 200,000 or so clones, approximately 79% detected once. The ends lost 10 bases at V and 3 bases at J; junction bases unmatched: 11. The V gene's germline CDR1 is MNHEY and CDR2 SVGAGI. The CDR3 is 14 amino acids. The source of the sample is a study of blood T cell repertoires in COVID-19. About the research overall: Samples of COVID-19 (acute and convalescent) were obtained from the United States, Italy and Spain. Sample material is recorded as cDNA or gDNA derived from T cells, B-cell-depleted T cells, or PBMCs.

This TCR was sampled from a man in his sixties with active or convalescent COVID-19. The chain links TRBV6-5 to TRBJ2-5, with 7 bases fitting TRBD2. The sample taken for sequencing was peripheral blood. The CDR3, as DNA: TGTGCCACCGCCCCGGCGGGAGAAGAAGAGACCCAGTACTTC. The encoded protein is CATAPAGEEETQYF.